These 10 T cell receptor beta chains were sequenced from one sample in a study of T cells in localized non-small cell lung cancer. Measured with immunoSEQ multiplex PCR; TCRdb has only the in-frame clones, and not every one. This sample has 19,000 or so clones, with nearly 90% found just once. Sequences were derived from peripheral blood mononuclear cells, sampled before any cancer treatment. Source of these receptors: a male donor older than 55 with stage II lung adenocarcinoma.

This clone has more than one count but fewer than ten. This chain connects TRBV6-6 to TRBJ2-7, with 7 bases that match TRBD1. There are 13 residues in the CDR3. J lost 6 bases, V lost 2 bases, and 4 bases had no gene match. Germline values: CDR1 MNHNY, CDR2 SVGAGI (reference sequence). The CDR3 loop is CASSYRQGGEQYF. The CDR3 region has the DNA TGTGCCAGCAGTTACCGACAGGGCGGCGAGCAGTACTTC.

The genes are TRBV7-9 and TRBJ2-7, with D possibly TRBD2 on 5 matching bases. Germline CDR1 SEHNR, CDR2 FQNEAQ (reference sequence). Trimming left V 0 bases short and J 11 bases short, with 17 bases between. CDR3 size: 14 residues. CDR3 bases: TGTGCCAGCAGCTTAGCCTCGGACTCCCCCCAGGAGTACTTC. Translation: CASSLASDSPQEYF. Filled out from reference TRBV7-9 and TRBJ2-7, the complete variable domain reads DTGVSQNPRHKITKRGQNVTFRCDPISEHNRLYWYRQTLGQGPEFLTYFQNEAQLEKSRLLSDRFSAERPKGSFSTLEIQRTEQGDSAMYLCASSLASDSPQEYFGPGTRLTVT.

J is TRBJ2-7 and V is TRBV5-1; D is perhaps TRBD2 (7 bases). V lost 4 bases and J lost 5, with 19 bases in between. CDR1 SGHRS and CDR2 YFSETQ come from the germline V gene. The CDR3 is 15 amino acids. CDR3 sequence (DNA): TGCGCCAGCAGCCGATATCGGGGGGCATCTGACGAGCAGTACTTC. Translation gives CASSRYRGASDEQYF.

The gene calls are TRBV20-1 and TRBJ2-7; no clear D gene. In germline, CDR1 is DFQATT, CDR2 SNEGSKA (reference sequence). The CDR3 spans 11 residues. The germline V and J ends were trimmed by 7 bases and 6 bases, with 13 bases remaining between them. The CDR3 DNA is TGCAGTGTCCCGCACTGGCGCGAGCAGTACTTC. It encodes CSVPHWREQYF.

The V gene is TRBV5-4, the J gene TRBJ2-3, with D possibly matching TRBD2 (5 bases). V lost 2 bases and J lost 1, with 11 bases in between. The CDR3 has 15 residues. Germline V gene data show CDR1 as SGHNT and CDR2 as YYREEE (reference sequence). CDR3 residues: CASSLSGIRTDTQYF. The CDR3 DNA is TGTGCCAGCAGCTTATCCGGGATACGCACAGATACGCAGTATTTT.

V is TRBV15 and J is TRBJ1-1, with D uncertain. The germline V gene has CDR1 LNHNV and CDR2 YYDKDF (reference sequence). V lost 0 bases and J lost 6, with 14 bases in between. This CDR3 comprises 15 residues. The CDR3 protein is CATSRDPGWWAEAFF. DNA of the CDR3: TGTGCCACCAGCAGAGATCCTGGGTGGTGGGCTGAAGCTTTCTTT.

This clone was found a few times. This CDR3 reads CASDYGGGYTF. The CDR3 DNA follows: TGTGCCAGCGACTATGGCGGTGGCTACACCTTC. V and J are TRBV2 and TRBJ1-2; D ambiguous. The germline V and J ends were trimmed by 8 bases and 7 bases, with 11 bases remaining between them. The CDR3 totals 11 residues. CDR1 and CDR2 (germline): SNHLY, FYNNEI.

For the CDR3, the DNA is TGTGCCAGCAGTTTTACGGGCGGGAGTCCCTACGAGCAGTACTTC. This translates into CASSFTGGSPYEQYF. J is TRBJ2-7 and V is TRBV27, with TRBD2 matching 7 bases. Trimming cost V 3 bases and J 2 bases; bases outside gene matches: 7. The germline V gene encodes CDR1 MNHEY and CDR2 SMNVEV (reference sequence). There are 15 residues in the CDR3.

The chain has TRBV4-2 and TRBJ2-2, with TRBD1 matching over 8 bases. The CDR3 length is 16 residues. J gave up 1 base and V 1 base, and 2 bases lay outside the gene matches. Germline lookup yields CDR1 LGHNA and CDR2 YNFKEQ. DNA for the CDR3: TGTGCCAGCAGCCAAGGGACAGGGTTGAACACCGGGGAGCTGTTTTTT. Its translation: CASSQGTGLNTGELFF.

V and J are TRBV4-2 and TRBJ2-2; a possible D gene is TRBD2 (5 bases). V shed 1 base and J shed 3 bases, with 15 bases lying between them. Germline CDR1 LGHNA, CDR2 YNFKEQ. The CDR3 contains 17 residues. The CDR3 DNA reads as TGTGCCAGCAGCCAAGGGAGGCAGACCCGAGACACCGGGGAGCTGTTTTTT. Translating gives CASSQGRQTRDTGELFF.